The present T cell receptor (beta chain) was sequenced within a study of shared clonotypes between healthy human individuals. This CDR3 spans 13 amino acids. The germline CDR1 and CDR2 sequences are SGHTA and FQGNSA. V lost 2 bases and J 4 bases, leaving 5 bases between the germline ends. Data came from immunoSEQ multiplex PCR; TCRdb stores just in-frame clones and leaves some out. The data show about 2 million clones, with about 95% seen just once and about 0.13% held by the top ten. This rearrangement joins TRBV7-2 to TRBJ2-2, with unresolved D. The clonotype comes from a man aged 18 to 29 in good health. Sequenced material: naive CD4+ T cells sorted from blood. Subset denoted: CD45RA+ positively selected. The CDR3 here is CASSLYGTGELFF. CDR3 in DNA: TGTGCCAGCAGCTTATACGGCACCGGGGAGCTGTTTTTT.